This is a list of T cell receptor beta chains from one sample in a study of vaccination and CD4 T cells after COVID-19. One entry per CDR3 protein, called by TCRdb with MiXCR from the PCR reads. Seen here are several thousand distinct CDR3 sequences, around 81% observed once, and the top ten hold about 42%. Their antigens are not known. Sequenced sample: CD4+ T cells from blood, cultured in vitro. These receptors were collected from a human donor who had recovered from COVID-19. Each CDR3 is given with its conserved first and last residue. The D gene is left open where the match is weak. Only part of the rows carry a size: once, few, many, or a class if the clone is expanded.

abundance: -; d_gene: TRBD2; j_gene: TRBJ2-5; v_gene: TRBV7-8; CDR3aa: CASSLGVSSGAQETQYF; CDR3nt: TGTGCCAGCAGCTTAGGGGTCTCTAGCGGGGCACAAGAGACCCAGTACTTC
abundance: once; d_gene: TRBD1; j_gene: TRBJ1-2; v_gene: TRBV12-3/TRBV12-4; CDR3aa: CASSLLRQGAGGYTF; CDR3nt: TGTGCCAGCAGTTTATTGCGACAGGGGGCGGGTGGCTACACCTTC
abundance: -; d_gene: TRBD1; j_gene: TRBJ1-2; v_gene: TRBV6-1; CDR3aa: CASSPGTGNYGYTF; CDR3nt: TGTGCCAGCAGTCCCGGGACAGGGAACTATGGCTACACCTTC
abundance: large; d_gene: -; j_gene: TRBJ2-5; v_gene: TRBV19; CDR3aa: CASRPASRAGETQYF; CDR3nt: TGTGCCAGTAGACCCGCGTCCAGGGCCGGGGAGACCCAGTACTTC
abundance: -; d_gene: TRBD1; j_gene: TRBJ1-2; v_gene: TRBV27; CDR3aa: CASRRTGGGYTF; CDR3nt: TGTGCCAGCAGACGCACAGGGGGCGGCTACACCTTC
abundance: -; d_gene: -; j_gene: TRBJ2-7; v_gene: TRBV5-1; CDR3aa: CASSLPTHRYEQYF; CDR3nt: TGCGCCAGCAGCTTACCTACCCACCGCTACGAGCAGTACTTC
abundance: -; d_gene: -; j_gene: TRBJ2-2; v_gene: TRBV2; CDR3aa: CASSYGTSNTGELFF; CDR3nt: TGTGCCAGCAGCTACGGGACTTCGAACACCGGGGAGCTGTTTTTT
abundance: few; d_gene: -; j_gene: TRBJ2-4; v_gene: TRBV6-1; CDR3aa: CASSGSGGAKNIQYF; CDR3nt: TGTGCCAGCAGTGGCTCCGGGGGAGCCAAAAACATTCAGTACTTC
abundance: -; d_gene: -; j_gene: TRBJ2-2; v_gene: TRBV6-1; CDR3aa: CASLPQSAGRTGELFF; CDR3nt: TGTGCCAGCCTCCCCCAGAGCGCAGGGCGTACCGGGGAGCTGTTTTTT
abundance: -; d_gene: -; j_gene: TRBJ1-1; v_gene: TRBV30; CDR3aa: CAWGIAGSGNTEAFF; CDR3nt: TGTGCCTGGGGTATCGCAGGAAGCGGGAACACTGAAGCTTTCTTT
abundance: -; d_gene: -; j_gene: TRBJ2-1; v_gene: TRBV7-9; CDR3aa: CASSLNRFSYNEQFF; CDR3nt: TGTGCCAGCAGCTTAAATCGGTTTTCCTACAATGAGCAGTTCTTC
abundance: -; d_gene: TRBD1; j_gene: TRBJ1-1; v_gene: TRBV10-2; CDR3aa: CASIVYPGQMNTEAFF; CDR3nt: TGCGCCAGCATTGTTTATCCGGGACAGATGAACACTGAAGCTTTCTTT
abundance: -; d_gene: -; j_gene: TRBJ1-1; v_gene: TRBV30; CDR3aa: CAWTLLGGGTREAFF; CDR3nt: TGTGCCTGGACCTTATTAGGGGGTGGGACACGCGAAGCTTTCTTT
abundance: -; d_gene: -; j_gene: TRBJ2-7; v_gene: TRBV7-5; CDR3aa: CISVSEADRTSGGAFHEQYF; CDR3nt: -
abundance: -; d_gene: TRBD1; j_gene: TRBJ2-5; v_gene: TRBV7-3; CDR3aa: CASSAGQVKQETQYF; CDR3nt: TGTGCCAGCAGCGCGGGACAGGTAAAGCAAGAGACCCAGTACTTC
abundance: -; d_gene: -; j_gene: TRBJ1-5; v_gene: TRBV7-8; CDR3aa: CASSSQTGTNQPQHF; CDR3nt: TGTGCCAGCAGCTCCCAGACAGGTACTAATCAGCCCCAGCATTTT
abundance: -; d_gene: -; j_gene: TRBJ1-3; v_gene: TRBV27; CDR3aa: CASSSLDRNTIYF; CDR3nt: TGTGCCAGCAGTTCCCTCGACAGAAACACCATATATTTT
abundance: -; d_gene: -; j_gene: TRBJ1-3; v_gene: TRBV20-1; CDR3aa: CSARDLGGLSNTIYF; CDR3nt: TGCAGTGCTAGAGATCTTGGGGGGCTTTCGAACACCATATATTTT
abundance: -; d_gene: -; j_gene: TRBJ1-2; v_gene: TRBV28; CDR3aa: CASSSSQGGRNYGYTF; CDR3nt: TGTGCCAGCAGTTCAAGTCAGGGCGGCCGGAACTATGGCTACACCTTC
abundance: few; d_gene: -; j_gene: TRBJ2-3; v_gene: TRBV27; CDR3aa: CASSSSYRTDTQYF; CDR3nt: TGTGCCAGCAGTTCATCCTATCGCACAGATACGCAGTATTTT
abundance: -; d_gene: TRBD2; j_gene: TRBJ2-7; v_gene: TRBV5-1; CDR3aa: CASRASGGPQEQYF; CDR3nt: TGCGCCAGCAGGGCTAGCGGGGGGCCCCAGGAGCAGTACTTC
abundance: hyperexpanded; d_gene: -; j_gene: TRBJ1-2; v_gene: TRBV6-5; CDR3aa: CASSLARANYGYTF; CDR3nt: TGTGCCAGCAGTTTGGCCCGAGCTAACTATGGCTACACCTTC
abundance: -; d_gene: -; j_gene: TRBJ1-6; v_gene: TRBV2; CDR3aa: CASRGNNSPLHF; CDR3nt: TGTGCCAGCCGAGGGAATAATTCACCCCTCCACTTT
abundance: -; d_gene: -; j_gene: TRBJ2-2; v_gene: TRBV5-1; CDR3aa: CASSLRRDTGELFF; CDR3nt: TGCGCCAGCAGCTTACGTAGGGACACCGGGGAGCTGTTTTTT
abundance: -; d_gene: -; j_gene: TRBJ1-2; v_gene: TRBV6-1; CDR3aa: CASSGLEQGTYGYTF; CDR3nt: TGTGCCAGCAGTGGCTTAGAACAGGGCACCTATGGCTACACCTTC
abundance: -; d_gene: -; j_gene: TRBJ1-5; v_gene: TRBV19; CDR3aa: CASISPGSNQPQHF; CDR3nt: TGTGCCAGTATATCCCCGGGTAGCAATCAGCCCCAGCATTTT
abundance: few; d_gene: -; j_gene: TRBJ1-2; v_gene: TRBV29-1; CDR3aa: CSAREGGFYTF; CDR3nt: TGCAGCGCCAGGGAGGGGGGATTCTACACCTTC
abundance: large; d_gene: -; j_gene: TRBJ1-5; v_gene: TRBV12-3/TRBV12-4; CDR3aa: CASSITTGGNQPQHF; CDR3nt: TGTGCCAGCAGTATAACGACAGGAGGGAATCAGCCCCAGCATTTT
abundance: -; d_gene: -; j_gene: TRBJ1-6; v_gene: TRBV19; CDR3aa: CASSYGSPNFYNSPLHF; CDR3nt: TGTGCCAGTAGTTACGGAAGCCCTAACTTTTATAATTCACCCCTCCACTTT
abundance: -; d_gene: TRBD1; j_gene: TRBJ1-6; v_gene: TRBV20-1; CDR3aa: CSARNRGALHF; CDR3nt: TGCAGTGCTAGAAACAGGGGAGCCCTCCACTTT
abundance: large; d_gene: -; j_gene: TRBJ2-4; v_gene: TRBV20-1; CDR3aa: CSARGGAKNIQYF; CDR3nt: TGCAGTGCTAGGGGGGGCGCCAAAAACATTCAGTACTTC
abundance: -; d_gene: -; j_gene: TRBJ2-5; v_gene: TRBV11-2; CDR3aa: CASNAGRRAQYF; CDR3nt: TGTGCCAGCAATGCCGGCAGGCGGGCTCAGTACTTC